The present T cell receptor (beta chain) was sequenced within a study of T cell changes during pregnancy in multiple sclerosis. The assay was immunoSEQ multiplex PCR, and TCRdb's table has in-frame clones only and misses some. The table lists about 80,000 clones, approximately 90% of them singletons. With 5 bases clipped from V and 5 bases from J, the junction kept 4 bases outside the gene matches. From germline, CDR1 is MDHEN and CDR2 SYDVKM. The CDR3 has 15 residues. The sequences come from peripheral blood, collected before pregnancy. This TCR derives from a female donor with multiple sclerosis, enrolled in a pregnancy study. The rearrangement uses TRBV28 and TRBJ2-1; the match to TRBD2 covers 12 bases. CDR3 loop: CASSLLAGGDNEQFF. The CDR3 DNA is TGTGCCAGCAGTCTTCTAGCGGGAGGGGACAATGAGCAGTTCTTC.